These 7 T cell receptor beta chains were all obtained from the same sample, sequenced in a study of T cell changes during pregnancy in multiple sclerosis. The repertoire was sequenced with immunoSEQ multiplex PCR; TCRdb's copy has only in-frame clones and lacks some. The sample lists 75,000 to 95,000 clones, approximately 90% occurring once. The sample consisted of peripheral blood, taken before pregnancy. All receptors come from a female donor with multiple sclerosis, enrolled in a pregnancy study.

V gene TRBV11-3 combines with J gene TRBJ2-1, with D perhaps matching TRBD2 (5 bases). The CDR3 has 12 amino acids. The germline V and J ends were trimmed by 2 bases and 9 bases, with 8 bases remaining between them. CDR1 SGHNT and CDR2 YENEEA come from the germline V gene. The CDR3 DNA reads as TGTGCCAGCAGCTTACGAGGAGGTGAGCAGTTCTTC. Its translation: CASSLRGGEQFF.

The V gene is TRBV4-3, the J gene TRBJ1-2, with TRBD1 matching 11 bases. This CDR3 is built from 13 residues. Germline V gene lookup returns CDR1 LGHNA and CDR2 YSLEER. Trimming at V came to 3 bases and at J to 8 bases, leaving 2 bases not matched to a gene. CDR3 region: CASSQDRGLGYTF. The CDR3 nucleotides are TGCGCCAGCAGCCAGGACAGGGGGCTCGGCTACACCTTC.

This clone was recorded only once. J is TRBJ1-5 and V is TRBV15, with D unresolved. Trimming took 11 bases from V and 6 from J, leaving 11 bases between them. Germline lookup yields CDR1 LNHNV and CDR2 YYDKDF (reference sequence). There are 11 residues in the CDR3. This chain's CDR3 is CASGLVQPQHF. The DNA for the CDR3 is TGTGCCTCCGGGTTAGTTCAGCCCCAGCATTTT. Supplemented by reference TRBV15 and TRBJ1-5, the full variable domain reads DAMVIQNPRYQVTQFGKPVTLSCSQTLNHNVMYWYQQKSSQAPKLLFHYYDKDFNNEADTPDNFQSRRPNTSFCFLDIRSPGLGDTAMYLCASGLVQPQHFGDGTRLSIL.

In its sample, this clone was seen a few times. This chain uses TRBV5-1 with TRBJ1-2; 7 bases map to TRBD1. The CDR3 consists of 15 residues. J lost 4 bases, V lost 4 bases, and 10 bases had no gene match. Germline CDR1 is SGHRS and CDR2 is YFSETQ. The CDR3, as DNA: TGCGCCAGCAGCCCGGACAGGATCGGCGGCTATGGCTACACCTTC. Translated: CASSPDRIGGYGYTF. The full variable domain, its missing parts supplied by reference TRBV5-1 and TRBJ1-2, is KAGVTQTPRYLIKTRGQQVTLSCSPISGHRSVSWYQQTPGQGLQFLFEYFSETQRNKGNFPGRFSGRQFSNSRSEMNVSTLELGDSALYLCASSPDRIGGYGYTFGSGTRLTVV.

V usage is TRBV7-2 and J usage is TRBJ1-2; the match to TRBD1 covers 7 bases. CDR3 length: 16 amino acids. Germline V gives CDR1 SGHTA, CDR2 FQGNSA. The trim removed 0 bases at V and 6 bases at J, leaving 10 bases unmatched. The CDR3 DNA reads as TGTGCCAGCAGCTTAGCTTCGGGACAGCTTGCCGATGGCTACACCTTC. Translating it yields CASSLASGQLADGYTF.

The chain has TRBV29-1 and TRBJ1-1, with TRBD1 as a possible D gene (6 bases). The V gene's germline CDR1 is SQVTM and CDR2 ANQGSEA. V was pared by 4 bases and J by 0 bases, with 9 bases between. The CDR3 covers 13 residues. In DNA, the CDR3 is TGCAGCGTTGTCGAGGGGGTGAACACTGAAGCTTTCTTT. Amino acids: CSVVEGVNTEAFF. The variable domain in full, with the rest retrieved from reference TRBV29-1 and TRBJ1-1, is SAVISQKPSRDICQRGTSLTIQCQVDSQVTMMFWYRQQPGQSLTLIATANQGSEATYESGFVIDKFPISRPNLTFSTLTVSNMSPEDSSIYLCSVVEGVNTEAFFGQGTRLTVV.

The chain recombines TRBV11-1 with TRBJ2-7; no definite D call. The CDR3 has 12 residues. The V gene lost 4 bases and the J gene lost 6 bases, with 10 bases spanning the gap. The germline V gene has CDR1 SGHAT and CDR2 FQDESV (reference sequence). In DNA form, the CDR3 reads TGTGCCAGCAGCTCCTCTCTCCCCGAGCAGTACTTC. This codes for CASSSSLPEQYF.